What follows describes a single T cell receptor (beta chain). This specimen comes from a study of control samples from healthy donors and cancer patients. Unmatched junction bases numbered 8, after V lost 7 bases and J lost 4 bases. CDR1 MNHEY and CDR2 SVGAGI come from the germline V gene. The CDR3 contains 15 residues. The protocol was immunoSEQ multiplex PCR, while the TCRdb copy is restricted to in-frame clones and leaves out a portion. The sample consists of about 98,000 clones, around 82% of them appearing once. The material sequenced was blood. The receptor was derived from a man in his sixties in good health. The chain has TRBV6-5 and TRBJ2-7; TRBD2 matches 12 bases. This CDR3 is CASTTTSGSTYEQYF. The CDR3 DNA sequence: TGTGCCAGCACCACGACTAGCGGGAGTACGTACGAGCAGTACTTC.